The next 5 T cell receptor beta chains were all read from a single sample in a study of PD-1 blockade in classical Hodgkin lymphoma. Time point noted: cycle 4 day 1 (C4D1), after 6 weeks of nivolumab. Each patient experienced a relapse that followed autologous stem cell transplantation, and brentuximab vedotin exposure varied. Libraries were prepared by immunoSEQ multiplex PCR; TCRdb keeps only in-frame clonotypes and omits some of them. The table lists some 96,000 clones, approximately 94% of them singletons. The input for sequencing was peripheral blood mononuclear cells (PBMCs), taken before the fourth cycle of nivolumab. The receptor source for this set is a human donor with classical Hodgkin lymphoma.

The chain carries TRBV5-6 and TRBJ1-2; 10 bases fit TRBD1. This CDR3 comprises 13 residues. CDR1 SGHDT and CDR2 YYEEEE come from the germline V gene. Trimming cost V 4 bases and J 6 bases; bases outside gene matches: 3. The CDR3 nucleotides read TGTGCCAGCAGCCTGGGACAGGGGAATGGCTACACCTTC. Its translation is CASSLGQGNGYTF.

The chain joins TRBV11-2 to TRBJ2-7; 12 positions agree with TRBD1. CDR1 is SGHAT and CDR2 is FQNNGV in the germline V gene. The CDR3 extends over 15 amino acids. The junction had 5 bases not matched to a gene; V was cut back by 6 bases and J by 2 bases. The CDR3 region has the DNA TGTGCCAGCAGTCTGTGGGACAGGGGGCCCTACGAGCAGTACTTC. As protein: CASSLWDRGPYEQYF.

J is TRBJ1-2 and V is TRBV9, with 9 bases matching TRBD1. This CDR3 has 14 amino acids. V shed 3 bases, J shed 8 bases, and the junction held 8 bases outside the gene matches. Germline CDR1 and CDR2: SGDLS and YYNGEE. The CDR3 DNA is TGTGCCAGCAGCGCTGGGGACAGGGTTCGCGGCTACACCTTC. This sequence encodes CASSAGDRVRGYTF.

J is TRBJ2-7 and V is TRBV7-2; 7 bases line up with TRBD1. V gave up 6 bases and J gave up 0 bases; unmatched junction bases: 8. The CDR3 has 15 residues. In germline, CDR1 is SGHTA, CDR2 FQGNSA. This chain's CDR3 is CASRLTQGSSYEQYF. The CDR3 DNA reads as TGTGCCAGCAGGTTGACACAGGGGTCCTCCTACGAGCAGTACTTC.

A single count supports this clone. The chain combines TRBV28 with TRBJ1-3; possibly TRBD1 for D (5 bases). Per the germline V gene, CDR1 is MDHEN and CDR2 is SYDVKM. This CDR3 contains 15 residues. Trimming pared 2 bases from V and 4 bases from J, leaving 12 bases between. This chain's CDR3 is CASSLRGGTGNTIYF. DNA of the CDR3: TGTGCCAGCAGTTTACGTGGGGGGACCGGAAACACCATATATTTT. Drawing the rest from reference TRBV28 and TRBJ1-3, the complete variable domain is DVKVTQSSRYLVKRTGEKVFLECVQDMDHENMFWYRQDPGLGLRLIYFSYDVKMKEKGDIPEGYSVSREKKERFSLILESASTNQTSMYLCASSLRGGTGNTIYFGEGSWLTVV.